One sample yielded the 2 T cell receptor beta chains listed below, sequenced in a study of T cell changes during pregnancy in multiple sclerosis (dated 2019 in TCRdb). Libraries were prepared through the immunoSEQ multiplex PCR assay. TCRdb took over this immuneACCESS table, retaining in-frame rearrangements with V and J assigned. Such tables are incomplete; in checked studies, under half of the missing clones stem from an unresolved V gene, and the remainder is unexplained. For this sample there are over 90,000 clones; roughly nine tenths appear just once. Around 0.79% of the sample lies in the top ten. The sample consisted of peripheral blood, taken in the second trimester of pregnancy. Receptors originate from a female donor in good health, enrolled as a control in a pregnancy study.

This clone was seen only once. The gene calls are TRBV7-2 and TRBJ2-7, with D perhaps matching TRBD2 (6 bases). Germline-derived CDR1 and CDR2 are SGHTA and FQGNSA. The CDR3 runs 13 residues. Trimming pared 5 bases from V and 6 bases from J, leaving 14 bases between. The CDR3 here is CASSEDYSTEQYF. The CDR3 DNA is TGTGCCAGCAGCGAGGACTACTCCACCGAGCAGTACTTC.

The chain uses TRBV11-2 and TRBJ1-4, with 8 bases that match TRBD1. CDR3 size: 15 residues. V lost 5 bases and J lost 3; bases outside the gene matches: 5. Germline-derived CDR1 and CDR2 are SGHAT and FQNNGV. CDR3 nucleotides: TGTGCCAGCAGCGCACAGGGGGTTTCTAATGAAAAACTGTTTTTT. This encodes CASSAQGVSNEKLFF.